This TCR beta chain stems from a study of blood T cell repertoires in COVID-19 (dated by TCRdb to between 2020 and 2021). Notes on the research overall: The collaborator samples originated in the United States, Italy and Spain and spanned the acute and convalescent phases of COVID-19. The dataset comprised deeply sampled blood TCRbeta repertoires from subjects exposed to, actively infected with, or recovered from COVID-19. The repertoires were made available in a free public database intended to serve as a resource for research on the immune response to SARS-CoV-2. HLA class I and class II types, where available, came from metadata supplied by the sample provider rather than from assay-based typing. The material from the prospective study consisted of cDNA or gDNA derived from T cells, B-cell-depleted T cells, or PBMCs. Samples came from the ongoing ImmuneRACE study (first 160 participants) plus 1,254 subjects from 6 global collaborators. The sample metadata nearly always contained a de-identified subject ID, COVID-19 status, age in years and sex.

Each collaborating institution followed its own protocols to collect whole blood in K2EDTA tubes. Collaborator samples were shipped for TCRbeta analysis as frozen whole blood, isolated PBMCs, or DNA extracted from either sample type. As for this clone: Its antigen is currently not known. Base-call qualities are not available, and no considerably larger clone is one nucleotide away.

The immunoSEQ Assay, a bias-controlled multiplex PCR, was used to amplify TCRbeta CDR3 regions from genomic DNA. The study's processing was this. Within the assay, amplification of reference gene primers was used to estimate how many nucleated cells each sample contained. To quantify the absolute abundance of each unique TCRbeta CDR3 rearrangement, sequence reads were collapsed and filtered. For each sample, productive Simpson clonality was calculated as the square root of Simpson's diversity index over productive rearrangements. This immuneACCESS table, as held by TCRdb, lists in-frame sequences with V and J called but not all clones. Of the missing ones, under half trace to an unresolved V gene in checked studies; the others have no known cause. The V and J calls and the clone size are those of that table, but D and trimming were determined from the DNA. Present in this sample are 60,000 or so clones, 88% of which were seen just once. The top ten hold roughly 8.8% of the sample.

V and J lose 3 bases and 0 bases, and a span of 21 bases separates them. The CDR3, from cysteine to phenylalanine, totals 18 residues. Only the CDR3 DNA stays, 54 bases, in frame from base 1. Looking up the germline V gene (reference sequence) yields CDR1 DFQATT and CDR2 SNEGSKA. Results the study describes overall, beyond this receptor: How much clinical and demographic metadata was included differed by source and by participant, and the metadata was provided uncurated.

The sample was peripheral blood. The rearrangement combines TRBV20-1 with TRBJ2-1, and possibly TRBD1, on 5 matching bases. The receptor was isolated from a woman aged 70-85 years with active COVID-19. DNA sequence: TGCAGTGCTAGTCTCTCGTCCAACAGGTTCTTCTCCTACAATGAGCAGTTCTTC. It is translated as CSASLSSNRFFSYNEQFF.